This T cell receptor beta chain is drawn from a study of CD8 T cells in ankylosing spondylitis. Per the germline V gene, CDR1 is SGHRS and CDR2 is YFSETQ. V lost 2 bases, J lost 0 bases, and 8 bases lay in between. The CDR3 extends over 14 amino acids. Making use of molecular barcodes, quantitative 5'-RACE generated TCR beta libraries. A single record per CDR3 protein comes from TCRdb applying MiXCR to the 5' RACE reads. The data show about 250,000 distinct CDR3 sequences, 32% seen once. The genes are TRBV5-1 and TRBJ1-2; D not certain. Sequencing was done on a sample of blood, either unsorted or a sorted T cell fraction (not recorded which). This receptor was obtained from a male donor with ankylosing spondylitis or in good health (not recorded which). The CDR3 loop reads CASSFQETNYGYTF. The CDR3 DNA reads as TGCGCCAGCAGCTTCCAGGAAACTAACTATGGCTACACCTTC. The full variable domain, completed using reference TRBV5-1 and TRBJ1-2, is KAGVTQTPRYLIKTRGQQVTLSCSPISGHRSVSWYQQTPGQGLQFLFEYFSETQRNKGNFPGRFSGRQFSNSRSEMNVSTLELGDSALYLCASSFQETNYGYTFGSGTRLTVV.